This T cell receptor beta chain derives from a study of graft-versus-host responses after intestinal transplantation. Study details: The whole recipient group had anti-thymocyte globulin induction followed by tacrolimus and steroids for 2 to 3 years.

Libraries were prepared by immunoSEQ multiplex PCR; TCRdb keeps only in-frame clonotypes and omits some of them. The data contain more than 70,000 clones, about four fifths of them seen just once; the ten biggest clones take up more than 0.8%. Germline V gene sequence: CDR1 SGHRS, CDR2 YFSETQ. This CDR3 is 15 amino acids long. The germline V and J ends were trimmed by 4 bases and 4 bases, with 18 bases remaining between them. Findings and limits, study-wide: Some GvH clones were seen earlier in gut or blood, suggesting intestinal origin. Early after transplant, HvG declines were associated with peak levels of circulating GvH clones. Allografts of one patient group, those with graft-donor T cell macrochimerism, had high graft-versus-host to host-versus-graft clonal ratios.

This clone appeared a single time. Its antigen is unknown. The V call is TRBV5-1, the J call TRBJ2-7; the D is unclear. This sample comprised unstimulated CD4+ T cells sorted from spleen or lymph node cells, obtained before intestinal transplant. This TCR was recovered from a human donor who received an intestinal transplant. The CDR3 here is CASSDGPLGVYEQYF. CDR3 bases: TGCGCCAGCAGCGACGGTCCCCTGGGCGTGTACGAGCAGTACTTC.